This entry is about one T cell receptor beta chain. The source of the sample is a study of blood T cell repertoires in COVID-19. Study details: T cells, B-cell-depleted T cells, or PBMCs provided the cDNA or gDNA that served as material.

Using immunoSEQ multiplex PCR, the repertoire was profiled, and TCRdb retains in-frame clones only, with some absent. The sample comprises about 68,000 clones, over 75% of which are singletons, and less than 8.5% rests with the top ten. The TCR originated in a human donor in a cohort sampled during active COVID-19. Sequencing was performed on peripheral blood.

The CDR3 region is CASSPIRDTQYF. The CDR3 DNA follows: TGTGCCAGCAGTCCAATCAGGGATACGCAGTATTTT. This chain links TRBV12-3 or TRBV12-4 with TRBJ2-3; D ambiguous. V lost 5 bases and J lost 6, with 9 bases in between. CDR3 length: 12 residues.